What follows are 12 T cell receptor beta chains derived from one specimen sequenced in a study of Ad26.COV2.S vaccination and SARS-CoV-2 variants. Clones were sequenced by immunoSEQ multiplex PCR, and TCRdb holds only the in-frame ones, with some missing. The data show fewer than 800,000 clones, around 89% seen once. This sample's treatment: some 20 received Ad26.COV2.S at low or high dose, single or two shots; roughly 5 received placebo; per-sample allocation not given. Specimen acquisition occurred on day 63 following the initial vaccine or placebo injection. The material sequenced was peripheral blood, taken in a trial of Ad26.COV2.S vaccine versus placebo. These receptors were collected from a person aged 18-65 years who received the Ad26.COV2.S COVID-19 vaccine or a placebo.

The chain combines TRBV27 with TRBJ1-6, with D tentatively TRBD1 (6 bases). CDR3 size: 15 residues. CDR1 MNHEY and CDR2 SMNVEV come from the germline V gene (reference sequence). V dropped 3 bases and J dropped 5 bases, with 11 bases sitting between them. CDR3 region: CASSFSGTHNSPLHF. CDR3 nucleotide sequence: TGTGCCAGCAGTTTCTCCGGGACACATAATTCACCCCTCCACTTT.

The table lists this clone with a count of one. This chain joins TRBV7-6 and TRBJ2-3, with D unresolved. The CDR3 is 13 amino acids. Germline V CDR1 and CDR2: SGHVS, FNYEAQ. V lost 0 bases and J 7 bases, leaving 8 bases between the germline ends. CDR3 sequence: CASSLAGFNTQYF. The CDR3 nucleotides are TGTGCCAGCAGCTTAGCAGGGTTTAATACGCAGTATTTT.

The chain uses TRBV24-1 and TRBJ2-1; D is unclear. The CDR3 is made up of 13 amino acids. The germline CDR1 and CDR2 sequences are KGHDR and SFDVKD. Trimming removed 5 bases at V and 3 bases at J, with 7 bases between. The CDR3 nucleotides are TGTGCCACCAGTGGGGCGAGCTACAATGAGCAGTTCTTC. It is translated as CATSGASYNEQFF.

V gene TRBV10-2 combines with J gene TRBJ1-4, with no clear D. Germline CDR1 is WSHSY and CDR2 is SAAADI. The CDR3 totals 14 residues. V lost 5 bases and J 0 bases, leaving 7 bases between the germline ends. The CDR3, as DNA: TGCGCCAGCAGTTCAGTAGCAACTAATGAAAAACTGTTTTTT. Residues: CASSSVATNEKLFF.

CDR3 coding DNA: TGCAGCGACCGGGCCTCTAAAGGGGCCACAGATACGCAGTATTTT. This encodes CSDRASKGATDTQYF. The chain is built from TRBV29-1 and TRBJ2-3, with D possibly being TRBD1 (5 bases). The V gene's germline CDR1 is SQVTM and CDR2 ANQGSEA. This CDR3 is built from 15 residues. Trimming pared 7 bases from V and 2 bases from J, leaving 19 bases between.

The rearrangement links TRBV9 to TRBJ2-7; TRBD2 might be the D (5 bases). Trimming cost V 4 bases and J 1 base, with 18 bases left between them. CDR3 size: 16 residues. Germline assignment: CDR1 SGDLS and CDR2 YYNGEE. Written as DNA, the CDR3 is TGTGCCAGCAGCCCCTCAGCTGGGGAGCCGTCCTACGAGCAGTACTTC. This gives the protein CASSPSAGEPSYEQYF.

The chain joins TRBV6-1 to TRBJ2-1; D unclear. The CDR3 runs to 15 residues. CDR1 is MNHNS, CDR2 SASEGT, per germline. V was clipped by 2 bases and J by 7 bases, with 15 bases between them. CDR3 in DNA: TGTGCCAGCAGTGAATTGGCGGAGTTTAGTAATGAGCAGTTCTTC. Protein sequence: CASSELAEFSNEQFF.

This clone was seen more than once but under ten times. The CDR3 reads CASIGQSRFYYGYTF. For the CDR3, the DNA is TGTGCCAGTATTGGACAGTCCCGCTTCTACTATGGCTACACCTTC. This chain joins TRBV19 and TRBJ1-2, with D maybe TRBD1 (6 bases). Trimming cost V 7 bases and J 3 bases, with 18 bases left between them. The CDR3 is made up of 15 amino acids. The germline V gene has CDR1 LNHDA and CDR2 SQIVND (reference sequence).

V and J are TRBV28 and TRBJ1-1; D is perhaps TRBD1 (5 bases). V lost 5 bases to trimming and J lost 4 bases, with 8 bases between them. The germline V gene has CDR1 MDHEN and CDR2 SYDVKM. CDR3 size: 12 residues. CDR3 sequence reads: CASSSGGTEAFF. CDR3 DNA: TGTGCCAGCAGTAGTGGGGGCACTGAAGCTTTCTTT. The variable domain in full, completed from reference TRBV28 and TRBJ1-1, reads DVKVTQSSRYLVKRTGEKVFLECVQDMDHENMFWYRQDPGLGLRLIYFSYDVKMKEKGDIPEGYSVSREKKERFSLILESASTNQTSMYLCASSSGGTEAFFGQGTRLTVV.

The CDR3, as DNA: TGTGCCAGCTCACCAGCCGGGACAACCACCGGGGAGCTGTTTTTT. Protein sequence: CASSPAGTTTGELFF. This chain connects TRBV18 to TRBJ2-2; a possible D gene is TRBD1 (6 bases). V dropped 2 bases and J dropped 4 bases, with 11 bases sitting between them. There are 15 residues in the CDR3. Per germline, CDR1 KGHSH and CDR2 LQKENI.

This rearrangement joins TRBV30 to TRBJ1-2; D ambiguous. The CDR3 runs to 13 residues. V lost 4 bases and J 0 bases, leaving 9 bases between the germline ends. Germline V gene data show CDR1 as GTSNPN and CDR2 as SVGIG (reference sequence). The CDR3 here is CAWIIGSNYGYTF. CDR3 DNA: TGTGCCTGGATTATCGGTTCTAACTATGGCTACACCTTC.

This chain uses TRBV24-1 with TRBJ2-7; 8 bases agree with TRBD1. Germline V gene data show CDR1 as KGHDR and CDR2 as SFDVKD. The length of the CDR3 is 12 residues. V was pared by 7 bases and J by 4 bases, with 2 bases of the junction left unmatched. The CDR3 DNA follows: TGTGCCACCAGCAGGGGGCGATACGAGCAGTACTTC. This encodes CATSRGRYEQYF.